The 18 T cell receptor beta chains in this list originate from one sample, sequenced in a study of blood T cell repertoires in COVID-19. Here immunoSEQ multiplex PCR was the method, and the copy in TCRdb shows in-frame clones only, minus some. Among around 120,000 clones listed, roughly 83% were seen once. Sequencing was performed on peripheral blood. The receptors come from a woman older than 75 with acute or convalescent COVID-19.

This sequence joins TRBV18 and TRBJ1-2; TRBD1 matches 7 bases. The CDR3 length is 14 residues. V dropped 2 bases and J dropped 7; count of bases not matched to a gene: 7. Germline CDR1 and CDR2: KGHSH and LQKENI. CDR3 protein: CASSPSPRDSGYTF. CDR3 nucleotide sequence: TGTGCCAGCTCACCATCTCCAAGGGACAGTGGCTACACCTTC.

This chain joins TRBV18 and TRBJ2-2, with D hard to call. CDR3 length: 17 residues. Germline V gene data show CDR1 as KGHSH and CDR2 as LQKENI. The V end lost 4 bases, the J end lost 3 bases, and 18 bases lay between the germline ends. In DNA form, the CDR3 reads TGTGCCAGCTCACTCTCCCGACATGGGTCGTACACCGGGGAGCTGTTTTTT. Translated, it gives CASSLSRHGSYTGELFF.

The CDR3 nucleotides read TGTGCCAGCAGTTGGGGCGGAGGGTCCCCCTCCGAGCAGTACTTC. Translating it yields CASSWGGGSPSEQYF. The rearrangement uses TRBV28 and TRBJ2-7, with TRBD2 as a possible D gene (6 bases). V lost 4 bases and J lost 6, with 19 bases in between. CDR3 length equals 15 residues. The V gene's germline CDR1 is MDHEN and CDR2 SYDVKM.

The V gene is TRBV3-1 (or the pseudogene TRBV3-2), the J gene TRBJ1-1; D perhaps matches TRBD1 (5 bases). CDR1 is LGHDT, CDR2 YNNKEL, per germline (reference sequence). The length of the CDR3 is 16 residues. With 6 bases removed from V and 4 bases from J, the gap between germline ends came to 21 bases. CDR3 coding DNA: TGTGCCAGCAGTCTACGGGGGGGACGTGTGGCCACTGAAGCTTTCTTT. Translating it yields CASSLRGGRVATEAFF.

V gene TRBV29-1 combines with J gene TRBJ1-2; D not resolved. Germline CDR1 is SQVTM and CDR2 is ANQGSEA. V was pared by 5 bases and J by 4 bases, with 8 bases between. The CDR3 is made up of 11 amino acids. The chain's CDR3 is CSVTPIYGYTF. CDR3 coding DNA: TGCAGCGTTACCCCTATCTATGGCTACACCTTC.

V gene TRBV19 combines with J gene TRBJ1-1; perhaps TRBD1 as D (5 bases). The CDR3 sequence is 13 residues long. Germline-derived CDR1 and CDR2 are LNHDA and SQIVND (reference sequence). Trimming pared 5 bases from V and 1 base from J, leaving 8 bases between. CDR3 DNA sequence: TGTGCCAGTAGTTTTCAGGGGAACACTGAAGCTTTCTTT. It is translated as CASSFQGNTEAFF.

The chain has TRBV14 and TRBJ2-1; 9 bases are a match to TRBD1. This CDR3 is 16 amino acids long. V lost 1 base and J lost 5; bases outside the gene matches: 6. CDR1 and CDR2 from the germline V gene are SGHDN and FVKESK. This CDR3 reads CASSQGLGQGNNEQFF. CDR3 bases: TGTGCCAGCAGCCAAGGTCTTGGACAGGGGAACAATGAGCAGTTCTTC.

The V and J genes are TRBV9 and TRBJ2-6, with a weak D call TRBD2 (6 bases). Germline V lookup: CDR1 SGDLS, CDR2 YYNGEE. V lost 4 bases, J lost 3 bases, and 11 bases lay in between. This CDR3 comprises 15 residues. This CDR3 is CASSPRRVGANVLTF. DNA for the CDR3: TGTGCCAGCAGCCCGAGGAGGGTTGGGGCCAACGTCCTGACTTTC.

This rearrangement joins TRBV13 to TRBJ2-1, with 9 bases aligning to TRBD2. Per germline, CDR1 PRHDT and CDR2 FYEKMQ (reference sequence). The CDR3 runs to 16 residues. V gave up 0 bases and J gave up 1 base; unmatched junction bases: 1. The CDR3 DNA sequence: TGTGCCAGCAGCTTAGGTAGCGGGAGATCCTACAATGAGCAGTTCTTC. As protein: CASSLGSGRSYNEQFF. Complete variable domain (other parts from reference TRBV13 and TRBJ2-1): AAGVIQSPRHLIKEKRETATLKCYPIPRHDTVYWYQQGPGQDPQFLISFYEKMQSDKGSIPDRFSAQQFSDYHSELNMSSLELGDSALYFCASSLGSGRSYNEQFFGPGTRLTVL.

This chain uses TRBV19 with TRBJ1-5; D is perhaps TRBD1 (6 bases). This CDR3 is 14 amino acids long. Germline CDR1 is LNHDA and CDR2 is SQIVND (reference sequence). V was cut by 5 bases and J by 3 bases, with 11 bases left in between. The CDR3 spells CASSPGQLNQPQHF. The CDR3 region has the DNA TGTGCCAGTAGTCCAGGACAGCTCAATCAGCCCCAGCATTTT.

The rearrangement joins TRBV9 to TRBJ2-3, with TRBD2 matching over 9 bases. Germline CDR1 reads SGDLS; CDR2 reads YYNGEE. This CDR3 is 16 amino acids long. Trimming cost V 3 bases and J 4 bases; bases outside gene matches: 9. The CDR3 DNA reads TGTGCCAGCAGCGCAGGAGTTGGCGGGGGGGCAGATACGCAGTATTTT. It codes for CASSAGVGGGADTQYF. Supplemented by reference TRBV9 and TRBJ2-3, the full variable domain reads DSGVTQTPKHLITATGQRVTLRCSPRSGDLSVYWYQQSLDQGLQFLIQYYNGEERAKGNILERFSAQQFPDLHSELNLSSLELGDSALYFCASSAGVGGGADTQYFGPGTRLTVL.

This clone turned up a few times. This chain uses TRBV7-9 with TRBJ1-2; D is undetermined. The ends were cut back, 1 base at V and 4 bases at J, with 4 bases in the middle. The CDR3 length is 12 residues. Germline values: CDR1 SEHNR, CDR2 FQNEAQ (reference sequence). CDR3 DNA sequence: TGTGCCAGCAGCTTAGACAGCTATGGCTACACCTTC. Amino acid sequence: CASSLDSYGYTF. The whole variable domain, remainder taken from reference TRBV7-9 and TRBJ1-2, is DTGVSQNPRHKITKRGQNVTFRCDPISEHNRLYWYRQTLGQGPEFLTYFQNEAQLEKSRLLSDRFSAERPKGSFSTLEIQRTEQGDSAMYLCASSLDSYGYTFGSGTRLTVV.

The chain recombines TRBV6-2 or TRBV6-3 with TRBJ1-5; 9 bases map to TRBD1. The CDR3 loop spans 18 amino acids. V shed 0 bases, J shed 1 base, and the junction held 7 bases outside the gene matches. Germline-derived CDR1 and CDR2 are MNHEY and SVGEGT. The DNA for the CDR3 is TGTGCCAGCAGTTACTCCCACAGGGGGCAAGGGAGCAATCAGCCCCAGCATTTT. Translated, it gives CASSYSHRGQGSNQPQHF.

This clone has a single count. The chain joins TRBV28 to TRBJ2-1; tentatively, D is TRBD2 (6 bases). Germline V lookup: CDR1 MDHEN, CDR2 SYDVKM. Trimming removed 6 bases at V and 6 bases at J, with 27 bases between. The CDR3 covers 18 residues. The DNA for the CDR3 is TGTGCCAGCAGCTCCTCCTGGAGGGAGGACCATTTTACCAATGAGCAGTTCTTC. It codes for CASSSSWREDHFTNEQFF.

This chain joins TRBV14 and TRBJ1-1; the match to TRBD1 covers 8 bases. J gave up 7 bases and V 1 base, and 8 bases lay outside the gene matches. Per the germline V gene, CDR1 is SGHDN and CDR2 is FVKESK. The length of the CDR3 is 15 residues. The CDR3 protein is CASSQAKAGGNEAFF. The CDR3 DNA follows: TGTGCCAGCAGCCAAGCAAAGGCAGGGGGCAATGAAGCTTTCTTT.

This sequence joins TRBV2 and TRBJ2-7; D perhaps matches TRBD1 (5 bases). V shed 4 bases and J shed 3 bases, with 10 bases lying between them. The CDR3 consists of 13 residues. CDR1 is SNHLY and CDR2 is FYNNEI in the germline V gene. The CDR3 protein is CASSAGLGYEQYF. The DNA for the CDR3 is TGTGCCAGCAGTGCAGGGCTTGGCTACGAGCAGTACTTC.

V gene TRBV6-5 combines with J gene TRBJ2-5, with 8 bases fitting TRBD2. V shed 6 bases and J 9 bases; nucleotides not matched to a gene: 9. This CDR3 contains 13 residues. CDR1 and CDR2 (germline): MNHEY, SVGAGI. CDR3 loop: CASSLGLAGAQYF. The CDR3 DNA reads as TGTGCCAGCAGCCTCGGACTAGCTGGGGCCCAGTACTTC.

This clone appeared a few times. The chain couples TRBV5-1 to TRBJ2-3; D possibly corresponds to TRBD1 (6 bases). V shed 1 base and J shed 2 bases, with 14 bases lying between them. Looked up from germline, CDR1 is SGHRS and CDR2 is YFSETQ. This CDR3 is 16 amino acids long. The CDR3, as DNA: TGCGCCAGCAGCTTGTTTATGGACAGCTTCACAGATACGCAGTATTTT. Translated, it gives CASSLFMDSFTDTQYF.